This paragraph covers one T cell receptor beta chain sequence. The data derive from a study of beta chain features in type 1 diabetes. cDNA synthesis used the whole RNA isolate, giving expressed TCRB sequences. Here immunoSEQ multiplex PCR was the method, and the copy in TCRdb shows in-frame clones only, minus some. The sample holds around 300,000 clones, 7% to 9% seen once. The CDR3 extends over 16 amino acids. In germline, CDR1 is LGHNA, CDR2 YSLEER. V gave up 4 bases and J gave up 0 bases, with 15 bases separating them. The chain couples TRBV4-3 to TRBJ2-5, with D tentatively TRBD2 (6 bases). Input material: central memory CD4+ T cells from blood. This clonotype originated in a woman younger than 30 in good health. The CDR3 spells CASSRTPGDYQETQYF. CDR3 nucleotide sequence: TGCGCCAGCAGCCGAACTCCGGGGGACTACCAAGAGACCCAGTACTTC.